The 26 T cell receptor beta chains presented below share a single source sample, sequenced in a study of T cell repertoires in cytomegalovirus infection. Using its own MiXCR run on the reads, TCRdb lists one record per CDR3 protein. The sample lists fewer than 350,000 distinct CDR3 sequences, about 17% occurring once. Sequenced sample: PBMCs. All receptors derive from a human donor in good health (CMV status not recorded). Some clones in this sample may be carry-over from other donors' samples.

This clonotype has only a few counts. The chain joins TRBV25-1 to TRBJ1-1; D may be TRBD1 (6 bases). CDR1 and CDR2 from the germline V gene are MGHDK and SYGVNS. The V and J ends lost 3 bases and 0 bases respectively, with 8 bases between them. CDR3 length equals 14 residues. The CDR3 bases are TGTGCCAGCAGTGACAGGGGTCTGAACACTGAAGCTTTCTTT. Residues: CASSDRGLNTEAFF.

The chain has TRBV5-4 and TRBJ2-1; no definite D call. Germline V gene lookup returns CDR1 SGHNT and CDR2 YYREEE (reference sequence). This CDR3 contains 14 residues. Trimming took 7 bases from V and 2 from J, leaving 13 bases between them. The CDR3 sequence is CASGGASTYNEQFF. CDR3 bases: TGTGCCAGCGGCGGCGCTAGTACCTACAATGAGCAGTTCTTC.

The table lists this clonotype with many counts. V and J are TRBV7-3 and TRBJ1-2; D call uncertain. The germline V gene encodes CDR1 SGHTA and CDR2 FQGTGA. CDR3 length: 16 residues. Trimming removed 3 bases from V and 8 bases from J, with 22 bases in between. The CDR3 here is CASSLFPGIQTGGYTF. The CDR3 bases are TGTGCCAGCAGCTTGTTTCCGGGAATCCAGACGGGGGGCTACACCTTC.

This clonotype has a handful of counts. The rearrangement uses TRBV20-1 and TRBJ2-1; TRBD2 might be the D (5 bases). This CDR3 contains 11 residues. V lost 3 bases and J 10 bases, leaving 10 bases between the germline ends. CDR1 is DFQATT and CDR2 is SNEGSKA in the germline V gene (reference sequence). This CDR3 reads CSARYWEEQFF. The CDR3 region has the DNA TGCAGTGCTAGGTATTGGGAGGAGCAGTTCTTC.

The J gene is TRBJ1-3, the V gene TRBV28; 11 positions match TRBD1. The J segment lost 7 bases and the V segment lost 8 bases, leaving 1 base of the junction unmatched. From germline, CDR1 is MDHEN and CDR2 SYDVKM. The CDR3 sequence is 12 residues long. CDR3 region: CASGQGANTIYF. The DNA of the CDR3 is TGTGCCAGCGGACAGGGGGCCAACACCATATATTTT.

The V and J genes are TRBV5-5 and TRBJ1-5; D not resolved. Germline CDR1 is SGHKS and CDR2 is YYEKEE (reference sequence). CDR3 size: 13 residues. V lost 0 bases to trimming and J lost 8 bases, with 9 bases between them. CDR3 in amino acids: CASSLASVEPQHF. The CDR3 region has the DNA TGTGCCAGCAGCTTGGCCTCGGTAGAGCCCCAGCATTTT.

CDR3 loop: CASTETGGSSYTF. CDR3 bases: TGTGCCAGCACGGAAACAGGGGGCAGTAGCTACACCTTC. The chain carries TRBV6-2 or TRBV6-3 and TRBJ1-2; 9 bases are a match to TRBD1. The CDR3 runs to 13 residues. Losses at the gene ends were 7 bases for V and 9 bases for J; bases not matched to a gene: 9. Germline-derived CDR1 and CDR2 are MNHEY and SVGEGT.

This clonotype has more than one count but fewer than ten. The chain joins TRBV12-3 or TRBV12-4 to TRBJ2-3; D unclear. V was clipped by 0 bases and J by 7 bases, with 8 bases between them. The length of the CDR3 is 13 residues. This CDR3 is CASSLAGSHTQYF. The DNA for the CDR3 is TGTGCCAGCAGTTTAGCGGGAAGCCATACGCAGTATTTT.

This clonotype was observed a handful of times. The chain combines TRBV6-5 with TRBJ2-1, with 8 nucleotides matching TRBD2. J gave up 4 bases and V 4 bases, and 9 bases lay outside the gene matches. Germline V gene lookup returns CDR1 MNHEY and CDR2 SVGAGI. This CDR3 region has 16 residues. CDR3 sequence: CASSSLAGTRYNEQFF. The CDR3 DNA follows: TGTGCCAGCAGTTCTCTAGCGGGTACTAGGTACAATGAGCAGTTCTTC.

CDR3 DNA sequence: TGTGCCAGCAGTTACTCCGACAGGGTCCACGAGCAGTACTTC. Amino acids: CASSYSDRVHEQYF. The chain carries TRBV6-5 and TRBJ2-7, with 7 bases that match TRBD1. This CDR3 is built from 14 residues. Trimming removed 0 bases from V and 5 bases from J; junction bases left unmatched: 4. The germline V gene has CDR1 MNHEY and CDR2 SVGAGI.

This clonotype was recorded at least ten times. The chain links TRBV12-3 or TRBV12-4 to TRBJ1-1; possibly TRBD1 for D (5 bases). V gave up 7 bases and J gave up 11 bases, with 20 bases separating them. The CDR3 consists of 13 residues. CDR3 nucleotide sequence: TGTGCCAGCACCCCTTTGGGAAGAGGGGAGGCTTTCTTT. Protein: CASTPLGRGEAFF.

This clonotype was detected many times. V usage is TRBV6-6 and J usage is TRBJ2-3, with TRBD1 matching 8 bases. With V trimmed by 2 bases and J by 1 base, 17 bases remained unmatched. CDR3 length: 20 amino acids. Germline V lookup: CDR1 MNHNY, CDR2 SVGAGI (reference sequence). The CDR3 reads CASSYQLQPTGEIGTDTQYF. The DNA of the CDR3 is TGTGCCAGCAGTTACCAACTCCAACCGACAGGGGAAATCGGCACAGATACGCAGTATTTT.

The chain combines TRBV4-2 with TRBJ2-3; a weak D match, TRBD1 (6 bases). This CDR3 region has 15 residues. The germline V and J ends were trimmed by 1 base and 4 bases, with 12 bases remaining between them. CDR1 and CDR2 (germline): LGHNA, YNFKEQ. CDR3 nucleotides: TGTGCCAGCAGCCAAGGTCAGGGGTATCCAGATACGCAGTATTTT. This codes for CASSQGQGYPDTQYF.

Many counts were recorded for this clonotype. V usage is TRBV7-6 and J usage is TRBJ2-1, with TRBD2 matching 13 bases. V lost 5 bases, J lost 1 base, and 11 bases stayed unmatched. Germline values: CDR1 SGHVS, CDR2 FNYEAQ. The CDR3 totals 19 residues. CDR3 protein: CASSLGTSGVAASYNEQFF. The CDR3 bases are TGTGCCAGCAGCCTGGGGACTAGCGGGGTCGCTGCGTCCTACAATGAGCAGTTCTTC.

The chain combines TRBV20-1 with TRBJ2-1; 10 positions match TRBD2. The V gene end was trimmed by 5 bases and the J gene end by 6 bases; junction bases not matched to a gene: 7. The CDR3 contains 14 residues. CDR1 and CDR2 from the germline V gene are DFQATT and SNEGSKA (reference sequence). Here the CDR3 reads CSAHKRGGSNEQFF. CDR3 nucleotides: TGCAGTGCTCACAAGCGGGGGGGCTCCAATGAGCAGTTCTTC.

In this sample, this clonotype turned up many times. The chain uses TRBV11-2 and TRBJ2-3; possible D gene TRBD2, 5 bases. Trimming removed 5 bases at V and 5 bases at J, with 14 bases between. CDR3 length: 14 amino acids. Germline lookup yields CDR1 SGHAT and CDR2 FQNNGV. CDR3 DNA sequence: TGTGCCAGCAGCCCAGGACTGGACCGAGATACGCAGTATTTT. Translating it yields CASSPGLDRDTQYF.

The V call is TRBV20-1, the J call TRBJ2-7; maybe TRBD2 (7 bases). Per the germline V gene, CDR1 is DFQATT and CDR2 is SNEGSKA (reference sequence). The V end lost 5 bases, the J end lost 2 bases, and 19 bases lay between the germline ends. This CDR3 is built from 15 residues. This chain's CDR3 is CSAQTRGAIPYEQYF. The CDR3 DNA reads as TGCAGTGCTCAGACCCGGGGGGCGATCCCCTACGAGCAGTACTTC.

In its sample, this clonotype was seen many times. The chain joins TRBV12-3 or TRBV12-4 to TRBJ2-7; D remains ambiguous. CDR3 size: 13 residues. V was pared by 5 bases and J by 7 bases, with 15 bases between. CDR3 DNA: TGTGCCAGCAGTCCACAGAACCAGGTTGAGCAGTACTTC. It codes for CASSPQNQVEQYF.

This clonotype was recorded only once. A read error is the likely source, as a far larger clone sits one nucleotide away. V usage is TRBV9 and J usage is TRBJ2-5; the D is unclear. This CDR3 is 13 amino acids long. CDR1 is SGDLS and CDR2 is YYNGEE in the germline V gene. V lost 0 bases and J lost 1, with 4 bases in between. CDR3 coding DNA: TGTGCCAGCAGCGTAGCCAGCCAAGAGACCCAGTACTTC. Translated, it gives CASSVASQETQYF.

This clonotype has ten or more counts. The chain employs TRBV12-3 or TRBV12-4 and TRBJ2-2, with no clear D. The CDR3 runs 17 residues. V dropped 5 bases and J dropped 8 bases, with 24 bases sitting between them. In DNA, the CDR3 is TGTGCCAGCAGTCCCCCGCGACGGTATAAGTCTTCAGGGGAGCTGTTTTTT. Protein product: CASSPPRRYKSSGELFF.

The chain employs TRBV6-6 and TRBJ1-6; D is possibly TRBD1 (5 bases). The V and J ends lost 5 bases and 7 bases respectively, with 18 bases between them. Per the germline V gene, CDR1 is MNHNY and CDR2 is SVGAGI (reference sequence). The CDR3 has 16 residues. The CDR3 here is CASSELGGRGNSPLHF. DNA of the CDR3: TGTGCCAGCAGTGAGTTGGGGGGTAGGGGAAATTCACCCCTCCACTTT.

This clonotype appeared a few times. This rearrangement joins TRBV2 to TRBJ2-1; 9 bases are shared with TRBD1. CDR1 and CDR2 from the germline V gene are SNHLY and FYNNEI. V lost 0 bases, J lost 13 bases, and 10 bases stayed unmatched. This CDR3 has 15 amino acids. The CDR3 bases are TGTGCCAGCAGTGAAGCCATTACAGGGGGCCAAAGACAGTTCTTC. Its translation is CASSEAITGGQRQFF.

The rearrangement links TRBV10-3 to TRBJ2-7; TRBD1 or TRBD2 may be the D gene (5 bases each). The V gene's germline CDR1 is ENHRY and CDR2 SYGVKD. V lost 7 bases to trimming and J lost 2 bases, with 15 bases between them. This CDR3 is built from 14 residues. CDR3 amino acids: CAINPGTDTYEQYF. The CDR3 nucleotides are TGTGCCATCAATCCCGGGACGGACACCTACGAGCAGTACTTC.

On this clonotype: A much larger clone is a single base away; this may be a read error. J is TRBJ1-6 and V is TRBV4-1; a possible D gene is TRBD1 (5 bases). This CDR3 is built from 17 residues. Germline V gene data show CDR1 as MGHRA and CDR2 as YSYEKL. DNA of the CDR3: TGCGCCAGCAACCAAGATTCGAGGGGCTCCTATAATTCACCCCTCCACTTT. Protein product: CASNQDSRGSYNSPLHF.

This clonotype was seen at least ten times. The chain links TRBV7-3 to TRBJ2-7; D not certain. V gave up 5 bases and J gave up 0 bases, with 8 bases separating them. CDR3 size: 13 residues. Germline CDR1 and CDR2: SGHTA and FQGTGA. The CDR3 coding sequence is TGTGCCAGCAGCCCCGGTGGCTCCTACGAGCAGTACTTC. It translates to CASSPGGSYEQYF.

This clonotype was seen a few times. The chain couples TRBV28 to TRBJ1-5; perhaps TRBD1 as D (5 bases). This CDR3 has 16 amino acids. Germline V gene data show CDR1 as MDHEN and CDR2 as SYDVKM. V was trimmed by 3 bases and J by 2 bases, leaving 14 bases between them. This chain's CDR3 is CASSLILVGGNQPQHF. CDR3 in DNA: TGTGCCAGCAGTTTGATTCTTGTAGGGGGCAATCAGCCCCAGCATTTT.